This TCR beta chain came from a study of neurological immune-mediated disorders. Overall study findings and caveats: Private repertoires in all groups were suggested, as expanded clones shared no CDR3 amino acid sequences across subjects.

Time point noted: longitudinal time-point 3. Germline V gives CDR1 MNHNY, CDR2 SVGAGI (reference sequence). The CDR3 has 15 residues. V was pared by 0 bases and J by 8 bases, with 16 bases between. This clonotype appeared a few times. The antigen remains undetermined. Every sequencing run generated over 170 million TCR-beta sequences from 15-18 subjects. Each CDR3 protein is one row after TCRdb ran MiXCR on the 5' RACE reads. The sample records 93,000 or so distinct CDR3 sequences, about a tenth being singletons. This rearrangement joins TRBV6-6 to TRBJ1-2, with a weak D call TRBD1 (6 bases). The receptor comes from a female donor with HTLV-1-associated myelopathy (HAM/TSP). The sequenced material came from PBMCs. The chain's CDR3 is CASSYSKGQTAGYTF. As DNA, the CDR3 is TGTGCCAGCAGTTACTCGAAAGGACAGACGGCCGGCTACACCTTC.